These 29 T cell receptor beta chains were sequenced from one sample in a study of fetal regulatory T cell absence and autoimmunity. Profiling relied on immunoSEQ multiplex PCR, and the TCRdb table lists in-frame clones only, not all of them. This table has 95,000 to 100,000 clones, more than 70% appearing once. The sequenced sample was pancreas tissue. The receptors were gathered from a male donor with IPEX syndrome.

The CDR3 DNA reads as TGCGCCAGCAGCCAAGCTGGACTAGCGGAGACCGGGGATACGCAGTATTTT. It yields the protein CASSQAGLAETGDTQYF. This sequence joins TRBV4-1 and TRBJ2-3; 10 bases match TRBD2. The V segment lost 1 base and the J segment 6 bases; nucleotides outside the gene matches: 10. There are 17 residues in the CDR3. Germline values: CDR1 MGHRA, CDR2 YSYEKL.

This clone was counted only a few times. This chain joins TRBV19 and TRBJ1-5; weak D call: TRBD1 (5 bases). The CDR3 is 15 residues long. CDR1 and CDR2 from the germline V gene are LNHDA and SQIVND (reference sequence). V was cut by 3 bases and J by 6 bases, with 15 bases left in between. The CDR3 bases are TGTGCCAGTAGTATGACCGACAGTGTGGGTCAGCCCCAGCATTTT. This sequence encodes CASSMTDSVGQPQHF.

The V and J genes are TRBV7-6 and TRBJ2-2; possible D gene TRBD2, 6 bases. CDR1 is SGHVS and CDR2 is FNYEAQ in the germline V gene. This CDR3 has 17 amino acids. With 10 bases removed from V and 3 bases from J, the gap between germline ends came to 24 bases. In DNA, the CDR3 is TGTGCCACCAGAGAACCTTTGGGGGGAGCGGACACCGGGGAGCTGTTTTTT. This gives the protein CATREPLGGADTGELFF.

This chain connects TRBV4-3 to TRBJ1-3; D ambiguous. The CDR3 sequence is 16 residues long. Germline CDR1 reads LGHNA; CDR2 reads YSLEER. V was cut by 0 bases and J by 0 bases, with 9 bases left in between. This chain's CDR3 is CASSQDRRTSGNTIYF. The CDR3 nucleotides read TGCGCCAGCAGCCAAGATCGACGGACCTCTGGAAACACCATATATTTT.

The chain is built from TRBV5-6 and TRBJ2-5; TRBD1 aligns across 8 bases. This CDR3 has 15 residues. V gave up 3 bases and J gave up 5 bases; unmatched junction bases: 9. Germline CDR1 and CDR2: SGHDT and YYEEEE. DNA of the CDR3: TGTGCCAGCAGCTCTTTTCGGACAGGGTGGGAGACCCAGTACTTC. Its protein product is CASSSFRTGWETQYF.

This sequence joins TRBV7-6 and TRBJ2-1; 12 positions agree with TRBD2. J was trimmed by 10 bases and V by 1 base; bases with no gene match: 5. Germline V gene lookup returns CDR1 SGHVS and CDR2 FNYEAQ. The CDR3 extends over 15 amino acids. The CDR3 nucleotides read TGTGCCAGCAGCTTAGGACTAGCGGGGGAGGGCGAGCAGTTCTTC. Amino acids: CASSLGLAGEGEQFF.

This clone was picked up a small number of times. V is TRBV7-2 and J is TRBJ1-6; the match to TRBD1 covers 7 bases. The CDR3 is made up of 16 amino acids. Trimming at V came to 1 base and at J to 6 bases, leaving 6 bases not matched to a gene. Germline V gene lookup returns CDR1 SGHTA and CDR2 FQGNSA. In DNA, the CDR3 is TGTGCCAGCAGCTTAGAGAAAAGACAGGGTAATTCACCCCTCCACTTT. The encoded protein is CASSLEKRQGNSPLHF.

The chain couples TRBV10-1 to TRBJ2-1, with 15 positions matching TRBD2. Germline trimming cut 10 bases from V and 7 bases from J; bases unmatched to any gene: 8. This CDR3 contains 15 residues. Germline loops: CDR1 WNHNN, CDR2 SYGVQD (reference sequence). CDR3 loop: CANPGLAGGRNEQFF. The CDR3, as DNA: TGCGCCAACCCGGGACTAGCGGGAGGTAGGAATGAGCAGTTCTTC.

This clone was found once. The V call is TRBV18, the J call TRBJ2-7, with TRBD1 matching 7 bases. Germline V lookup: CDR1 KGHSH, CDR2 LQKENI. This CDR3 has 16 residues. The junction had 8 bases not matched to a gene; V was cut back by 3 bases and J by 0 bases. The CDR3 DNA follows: TGTGCCAGCTCACCGGGACAGACCCGAACCTCCTACGAGCAGTACTTC. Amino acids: CASSPGQTRTSYEQYF.

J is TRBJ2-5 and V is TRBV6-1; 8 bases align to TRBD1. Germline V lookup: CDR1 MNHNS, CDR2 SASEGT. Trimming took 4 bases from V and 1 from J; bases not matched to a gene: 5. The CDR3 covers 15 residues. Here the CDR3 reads CASSGDRGFQETQYF. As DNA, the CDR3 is TGTGCCAGCAGTGGTGACAGGGGCTTCCAAGAGACCCAGTACTTC.

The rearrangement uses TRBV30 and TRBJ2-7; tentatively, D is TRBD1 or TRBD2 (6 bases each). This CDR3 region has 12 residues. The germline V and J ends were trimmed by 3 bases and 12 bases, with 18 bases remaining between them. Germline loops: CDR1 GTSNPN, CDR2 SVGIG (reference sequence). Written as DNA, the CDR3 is TGTGCCTGGAGCAACGGACAGTCCGGGGGGTACTTC. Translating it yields CAWSNGQSGGYF. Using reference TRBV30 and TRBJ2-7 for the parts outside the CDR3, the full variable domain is SQTIHQWPATLVQPVGSPLSLECTVEGTSNPNLYWYRQAAGRGLQLLFYSVGIGQISSEVPQNLSASRPQDRQFILSSKKLLLSDSGFYLCAWSNGQSGGYFGPGTRLTVT.

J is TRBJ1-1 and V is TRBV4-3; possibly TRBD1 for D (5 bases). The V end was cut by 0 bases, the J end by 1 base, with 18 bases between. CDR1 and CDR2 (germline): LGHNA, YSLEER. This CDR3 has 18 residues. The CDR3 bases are TGCGCCAGCAGCCAAGATCGACCCATGGGGGTGCCGAACACTGAAGCTTTCTTT. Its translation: CASSQDRPMGVPNTEAFF.

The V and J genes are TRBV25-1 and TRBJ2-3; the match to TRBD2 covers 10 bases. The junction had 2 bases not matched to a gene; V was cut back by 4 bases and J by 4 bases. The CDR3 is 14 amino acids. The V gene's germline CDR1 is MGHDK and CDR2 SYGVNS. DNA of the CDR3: TGTGCCAGCAGTGCTAGCGGGAGACCAGATACGCAGTATTTT. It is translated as CASSASGRPDTQYF.

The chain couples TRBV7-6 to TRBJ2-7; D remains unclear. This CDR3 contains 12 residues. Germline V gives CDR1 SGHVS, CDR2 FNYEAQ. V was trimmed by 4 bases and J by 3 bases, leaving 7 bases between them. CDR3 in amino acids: CASSSDGYEQYF. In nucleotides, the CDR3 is TGTGCCAGCAGCTCGGACGGCTACGAGCAGTACTTC.

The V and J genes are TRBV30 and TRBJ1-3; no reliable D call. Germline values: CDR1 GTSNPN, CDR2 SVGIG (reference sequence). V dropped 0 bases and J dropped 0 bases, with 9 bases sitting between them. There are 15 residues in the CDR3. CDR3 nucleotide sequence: TGTGCCTGGAGTGTATTGCAGTTCTCTGGAAACACCATATATTTT. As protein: CAWSVLQFSGNTIYF.

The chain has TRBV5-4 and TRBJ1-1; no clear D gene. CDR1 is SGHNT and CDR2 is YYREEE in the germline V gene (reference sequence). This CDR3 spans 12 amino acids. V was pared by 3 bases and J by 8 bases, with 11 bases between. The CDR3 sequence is CASSSWTSEAFF. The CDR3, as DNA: TGTGCCAGCAGCTCCTGGACGTCCGAAGCTTTCTTT.

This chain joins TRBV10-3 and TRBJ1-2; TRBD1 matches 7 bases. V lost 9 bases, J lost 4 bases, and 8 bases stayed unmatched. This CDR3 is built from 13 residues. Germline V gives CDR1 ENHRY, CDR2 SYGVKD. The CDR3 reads CAITQGSGYGYTF. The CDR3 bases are TGTGCCATTACACAGGGGAGCGGCTATGGCTACACCTTC.

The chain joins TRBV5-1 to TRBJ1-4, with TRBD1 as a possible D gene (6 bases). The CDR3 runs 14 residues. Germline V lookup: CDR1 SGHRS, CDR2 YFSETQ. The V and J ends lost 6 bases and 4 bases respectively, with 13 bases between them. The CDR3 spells CASTQGGDNEKLFF. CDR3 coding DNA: TGCGCCAGCACCCAAGGGGGGGATAATGAAAAACTGTTTTTT.

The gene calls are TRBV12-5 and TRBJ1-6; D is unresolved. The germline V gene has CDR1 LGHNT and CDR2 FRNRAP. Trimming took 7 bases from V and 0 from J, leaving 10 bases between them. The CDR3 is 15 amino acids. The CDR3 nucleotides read TGTGCTAGTGCCGGACCGAGCTCCTATAATTCACCCCTCCACTTT. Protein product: CASAGPSSYNSPLHF.

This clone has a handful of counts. This CDR3 is CASGLPGKLFF. The DNA for the CDR3 is TGTGCCAGCGGACTGCCGGGGAAACTGTTTTTT. The rearrangement joins TRBV27 to TRBJ1-4; D call uncertain. Germline CDR1 and CDR2: MNHEY and SMNVEV (reference sequence). Trimming shortened V by 8 bases and J by 11 bases, and 12 bases separated the two germline ends. CDR3 length: 11 amino acids.

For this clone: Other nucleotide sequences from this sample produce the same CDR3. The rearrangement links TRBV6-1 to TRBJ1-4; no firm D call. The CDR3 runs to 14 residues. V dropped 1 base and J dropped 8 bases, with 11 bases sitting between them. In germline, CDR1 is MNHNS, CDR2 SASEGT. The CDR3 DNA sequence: TGTGCCAGCAGTGAAGAAAGTTGGAGGGAAAAACTGTTTTTT. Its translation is CASSEESWREKLFF.

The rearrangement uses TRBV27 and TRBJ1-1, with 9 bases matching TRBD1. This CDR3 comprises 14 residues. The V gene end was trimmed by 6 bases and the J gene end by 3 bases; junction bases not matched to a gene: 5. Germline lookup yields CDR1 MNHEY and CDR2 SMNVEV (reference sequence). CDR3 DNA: TGTGCCAGCAGCCCCGACAGGGGGGACACTGAAGCTTTCTTT. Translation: CASSPDRGDTEAFF.

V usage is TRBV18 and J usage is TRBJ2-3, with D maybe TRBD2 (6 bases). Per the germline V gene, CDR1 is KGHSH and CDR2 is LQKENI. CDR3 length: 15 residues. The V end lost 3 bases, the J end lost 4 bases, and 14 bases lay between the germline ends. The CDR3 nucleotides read TGTGCCAGCTCACCGGAACAGAGGAGGGCAGATACGCAGTATTTT. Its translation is CASSPEQRRADTQYF.

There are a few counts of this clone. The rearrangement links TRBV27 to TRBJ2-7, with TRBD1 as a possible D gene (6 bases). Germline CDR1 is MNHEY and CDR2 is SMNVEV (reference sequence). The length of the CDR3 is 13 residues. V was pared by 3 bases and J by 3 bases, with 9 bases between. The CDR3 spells CASSFGQLYEQYF. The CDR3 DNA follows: TGTGCCAGCAGTTTCGGACAGCTCTACGAGCAGTACTTC.

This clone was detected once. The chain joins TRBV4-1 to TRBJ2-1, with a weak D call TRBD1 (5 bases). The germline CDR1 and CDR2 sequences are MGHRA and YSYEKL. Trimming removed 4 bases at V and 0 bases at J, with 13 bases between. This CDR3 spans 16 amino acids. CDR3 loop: CASSRIQGRSYNEQFF. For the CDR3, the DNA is TGCGCCAGCAGCCGGATTCAGGGTCGCTCCTACAATGAGCAGTTCTTC.

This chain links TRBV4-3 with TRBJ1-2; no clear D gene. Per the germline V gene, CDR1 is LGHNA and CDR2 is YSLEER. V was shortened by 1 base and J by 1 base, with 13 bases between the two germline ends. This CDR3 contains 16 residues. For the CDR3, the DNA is TGCGCCAGCAGCCAAGTCTTCAAGGGTTATAACTATGGCTACACCTTC. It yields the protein CASSQVFKGYNYGYTF.

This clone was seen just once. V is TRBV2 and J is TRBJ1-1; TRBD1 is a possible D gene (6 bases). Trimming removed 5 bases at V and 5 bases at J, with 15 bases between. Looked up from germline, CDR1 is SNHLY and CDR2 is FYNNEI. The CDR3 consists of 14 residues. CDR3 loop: CASSYRVPRTEAFF. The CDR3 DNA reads TGTGCCAGCAGTTACAGGGTCCCCCGTACTGAAGCTTTCTTT.

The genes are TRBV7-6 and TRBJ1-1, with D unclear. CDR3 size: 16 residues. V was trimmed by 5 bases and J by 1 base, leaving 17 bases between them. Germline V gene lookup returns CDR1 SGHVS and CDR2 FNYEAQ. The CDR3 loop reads CASSDPKGRANTEAFF. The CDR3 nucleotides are TGTGCCAGCAGCGACCCGAAAGGACGGGCGAACACTGAAGCTTTCTTT.

The CDR3 here is CASSIRQGDQPQHF. CDR3 DNA: TGTGCCAGTAGTATTCGACAGGGAGATCAGCCCCAGCATTTT. The rearrangement joins TRBV19 to TRBJ1-5, with 7 bases that match TRBD1. In germline, CDR1 is LNHDA, CDR2 SQIVND (reference sequence). V lost 3 bases and J lost 5; bases outside the gene matches: 4. The CDR3 loop spans 14 amino acids.